This T cell receptor beta chain was identified in a study of blood T cells in healthy people across ages. As regards this clonotype: At one end the junction does not follow the germline gene, possibly because of a read error.

Alongside a J-beta primer mix, a sample-barcoded 5' primer served in a second PCR lasting about 7 to 12 cycles. Using its own MiXCR run on the 5' RACE reads, TCRdb lists one record per CDR3 protein. The repertoire has hundreds of thousands of distinct CDR3 sequences, 32% of them found once; the top ten carry approximately 15%. The CDR3 totals 14 residues. Germline V gives CDR1 MNHEY, CDR2 SVGAGI. The J gene is TRBJ2-5, the V gene TRBV6-5; tentatively, D is TRBD1 (5 bases). The J call may be wrong; the DNA end is better matched by TRBJ2-7. Sequenced material: blood. This TCR was recovered from a woman aged 80 or over in good health. CDR3 loop: CTSSYYQGTYEQYF. In DNA, the CDR3 is TGTACCAGCAGTTACTACCAGGGAACCTACGAGCAGTACTTC.